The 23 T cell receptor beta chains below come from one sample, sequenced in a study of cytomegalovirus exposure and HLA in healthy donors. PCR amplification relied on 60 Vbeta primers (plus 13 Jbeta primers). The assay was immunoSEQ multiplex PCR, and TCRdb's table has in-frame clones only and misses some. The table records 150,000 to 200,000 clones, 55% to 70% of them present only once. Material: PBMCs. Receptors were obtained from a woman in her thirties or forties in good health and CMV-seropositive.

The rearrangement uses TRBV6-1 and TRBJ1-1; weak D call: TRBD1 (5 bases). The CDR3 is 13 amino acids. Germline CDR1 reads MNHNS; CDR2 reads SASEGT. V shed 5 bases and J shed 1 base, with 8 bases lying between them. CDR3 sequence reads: CASSRTSNTEAFF. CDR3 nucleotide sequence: TGTGCCAGCAGTCGGACATCGAACACTGAAGCTTTCTTT.

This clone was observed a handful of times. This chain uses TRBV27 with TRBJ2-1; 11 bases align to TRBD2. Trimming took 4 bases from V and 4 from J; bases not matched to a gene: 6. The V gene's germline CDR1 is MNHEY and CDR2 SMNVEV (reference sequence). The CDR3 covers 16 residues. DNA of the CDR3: TGTGCCAGCAGTTCCCTAGCGGGAGGTCCGTACAATGAGCAGTTCTTC. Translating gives CASSSLAGGPYNEQFF.

The CDR3 region has the DNA TGCGCCAGCCTCCCCACGACAGGGTCTAAAGAGACCCAGTACTTC. Its protein product is CASLPTTGSKETQYF. The chain couples TRBV5-1 to TRBJ2-5; 7 bases agree with TRBD1. The junction had 12 bases not matched to a gene; V was cut back by 7 bases and J by 3 bases. The CDR3 is 15 amino acids. Germline CDR1 reads SGHRS; CDR2 reads YFSETQ.

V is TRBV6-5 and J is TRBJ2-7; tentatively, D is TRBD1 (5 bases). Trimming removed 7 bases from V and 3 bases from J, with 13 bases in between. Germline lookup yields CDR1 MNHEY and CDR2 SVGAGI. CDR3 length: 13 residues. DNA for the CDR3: TGTGCCAGCACGCAGGGTCTTATCTACGAGCAGTACTTC. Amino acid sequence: CASTQGLIYEQYF.

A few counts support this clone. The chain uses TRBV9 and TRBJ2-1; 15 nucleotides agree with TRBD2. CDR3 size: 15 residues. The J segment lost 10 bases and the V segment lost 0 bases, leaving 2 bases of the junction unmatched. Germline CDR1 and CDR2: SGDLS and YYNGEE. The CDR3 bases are TGTGCCAGCAGCGTAGGGGGACTAGCGGGAGGCGAGCAGTTCTTC. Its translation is CASSVGGLAGGEQFF. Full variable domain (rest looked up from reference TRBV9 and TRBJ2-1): DSGVTQTPKHLITATGQRVTLRCSPRSGDLSVYWYQQSLDQGLQFLIQYYNGEERAKGNILERFSAQQFPDLHSELNLSSLELGDSALYFCASSVGGLAGGEQFFGPGTRLTVL.

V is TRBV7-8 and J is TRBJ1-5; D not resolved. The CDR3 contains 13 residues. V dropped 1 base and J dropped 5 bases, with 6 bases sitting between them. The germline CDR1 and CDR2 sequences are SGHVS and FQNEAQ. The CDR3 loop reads CASSLGADQPQHF. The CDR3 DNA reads TGTGCCAGCAGCTTAGGGGCCGATCAGCCCCAGCATTTT.

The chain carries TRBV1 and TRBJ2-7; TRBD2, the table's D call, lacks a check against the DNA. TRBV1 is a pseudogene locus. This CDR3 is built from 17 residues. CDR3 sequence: CTSSQESLAGVSYEQYF. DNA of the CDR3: TGCACCAGCAGCCAAGAGTCACTAGCGGGAGTGAGTTACGAGCAGTACTTC.

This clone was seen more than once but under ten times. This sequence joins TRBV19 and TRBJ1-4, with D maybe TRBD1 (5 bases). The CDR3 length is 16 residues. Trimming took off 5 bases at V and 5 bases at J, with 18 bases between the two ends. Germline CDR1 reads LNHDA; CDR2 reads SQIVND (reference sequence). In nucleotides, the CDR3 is TGTGCCAGTAGTTCCCGTTTGGGACTGGGGAATGAAAAACTGTTTTTT. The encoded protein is CASSSRLGLGNEKLFF. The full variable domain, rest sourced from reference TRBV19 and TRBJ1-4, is DGGITQSPKYLFRKEGQNVTLSCEQNLNHDAMYWYRQDPGQGLRLIYYSQIVNDFQKGDIAEGYSVSREKKESFPLTVTSAQKNPTAFYLCASSSRLGLGNEKLFFGSGTQLSVL.

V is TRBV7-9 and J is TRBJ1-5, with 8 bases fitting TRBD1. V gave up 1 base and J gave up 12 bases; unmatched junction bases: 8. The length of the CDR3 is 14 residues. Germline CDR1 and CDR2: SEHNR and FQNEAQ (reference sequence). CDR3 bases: TGTGCCAGCAGCTTAGTAGGACAGGGATCACACCAGCATTTT. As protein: CASSLVGQGSHQHF.

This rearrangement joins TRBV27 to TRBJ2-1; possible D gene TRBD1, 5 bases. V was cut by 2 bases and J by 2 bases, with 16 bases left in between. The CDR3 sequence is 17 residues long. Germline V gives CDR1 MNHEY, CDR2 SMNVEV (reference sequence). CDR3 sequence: CASSLVWGRTPYNEQFF. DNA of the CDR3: TGTGCCAGCAGTTTAGTCTGGGGCCGCACTCCCTACAATGAGCAGTTCTTC.

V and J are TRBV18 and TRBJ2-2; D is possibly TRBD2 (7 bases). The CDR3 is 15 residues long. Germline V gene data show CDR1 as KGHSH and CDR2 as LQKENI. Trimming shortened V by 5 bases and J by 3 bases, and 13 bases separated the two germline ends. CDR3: CASSSQGRDTGELFF. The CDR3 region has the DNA TGTGCCAGCTCATCCCAGGGGAGGGACACCGGGGAGCTGTTTTTT.

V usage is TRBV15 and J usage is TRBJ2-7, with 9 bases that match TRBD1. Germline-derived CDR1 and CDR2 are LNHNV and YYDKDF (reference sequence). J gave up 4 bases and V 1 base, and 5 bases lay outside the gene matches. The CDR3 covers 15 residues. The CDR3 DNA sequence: TGTGCCACCAGCAGAGTCGACAGGGGGGTTTACGAGCAGTACTTC. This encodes CATSRVDRGVYEQYF.

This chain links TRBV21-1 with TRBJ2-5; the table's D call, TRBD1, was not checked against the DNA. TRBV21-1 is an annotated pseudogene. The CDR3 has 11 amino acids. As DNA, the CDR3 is TGTGCCAACGGACAGCAAGAGACCCAGTACTTC. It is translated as CANGQQETQYF.

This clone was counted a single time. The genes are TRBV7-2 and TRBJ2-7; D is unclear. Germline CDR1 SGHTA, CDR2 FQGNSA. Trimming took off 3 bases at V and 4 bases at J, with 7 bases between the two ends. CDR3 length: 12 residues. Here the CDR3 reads CASSLFAYEQYF. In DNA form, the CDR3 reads TGTGCCAGCAGCTTGTTCGCGTACGAGCAGTACTTC.

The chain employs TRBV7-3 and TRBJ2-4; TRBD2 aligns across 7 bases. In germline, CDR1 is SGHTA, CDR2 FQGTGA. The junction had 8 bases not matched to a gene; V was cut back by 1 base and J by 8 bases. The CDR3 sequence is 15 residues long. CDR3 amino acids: CASSLMGGSLDIQYF. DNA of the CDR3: TGTGCCAGCAGCTTAATGGGGGGGAGCTTGGACATTCAGTACTTC.

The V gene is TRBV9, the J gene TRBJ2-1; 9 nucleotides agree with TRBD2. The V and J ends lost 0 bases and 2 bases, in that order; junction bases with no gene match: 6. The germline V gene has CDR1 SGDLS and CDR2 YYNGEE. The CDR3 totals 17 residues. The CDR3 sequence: CASSVESSGAPYNEQFF. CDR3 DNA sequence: TGTGCCAGCAGCGTAGAGTCTAGCGGGGCCCCCTACAATGAGCAGTTCTTC. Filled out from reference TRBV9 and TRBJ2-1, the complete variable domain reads DSGVTQTPKHLITATGQRVTLRCSPRSGDLSVYWYQQSLDQGLQFLIQYYNGEERAKGNILERFSAQQFPDLHSELNLSSLELGDSALYFCASSVESSGAPYNEQFFGPGTRLTVL.

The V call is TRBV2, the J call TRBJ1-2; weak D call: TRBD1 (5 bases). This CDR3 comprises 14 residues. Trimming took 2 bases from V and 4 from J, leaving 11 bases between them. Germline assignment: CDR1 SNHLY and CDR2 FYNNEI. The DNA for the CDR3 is TGTGCCAGCAGTGAACAGGGAACAGGCTATGGCTACACCTTC. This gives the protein CASSEQGTGYGYTF.

DNA of the CDR3: TGTGCCAGCAGCGAAACCACGGGACTAGCGGACACAGATACGCAGTATTTT. It translates to CASSETTGLADTDTQYF. The V gene is TRBV6-1, the J gene TRBJ2-3; 11 nucleotides line up with TRBD2. Germline V gives CDR1 MNHNS, CDR2 SASEGT. This CDR3 has 17 residues. The J segment lost 2 bases and the V segment lost 6 bases, leaving 10 bases of the junction unmatched.

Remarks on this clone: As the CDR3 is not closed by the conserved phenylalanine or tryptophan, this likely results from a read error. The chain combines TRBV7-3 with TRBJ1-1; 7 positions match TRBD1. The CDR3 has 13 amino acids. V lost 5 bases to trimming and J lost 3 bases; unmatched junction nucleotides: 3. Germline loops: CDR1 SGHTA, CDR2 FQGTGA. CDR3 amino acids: CASSRDRDTEAFL. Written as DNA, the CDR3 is TGTGCCAGCAGCCGTGACAGGGACACTGAAGCTTTCCTT.

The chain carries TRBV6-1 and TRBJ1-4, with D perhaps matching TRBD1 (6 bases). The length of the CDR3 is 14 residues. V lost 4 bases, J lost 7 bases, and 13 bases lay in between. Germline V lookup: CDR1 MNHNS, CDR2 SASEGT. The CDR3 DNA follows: TGTGCCAGCAGTGTCTCGGGGGGCGGTGAAAAACTGTTTTTT. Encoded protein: CASSVSGGGEKLFF.

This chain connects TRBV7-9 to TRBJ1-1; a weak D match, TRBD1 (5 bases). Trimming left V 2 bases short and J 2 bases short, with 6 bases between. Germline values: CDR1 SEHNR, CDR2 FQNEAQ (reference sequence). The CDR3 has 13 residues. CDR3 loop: CASSLQGNTEAFF. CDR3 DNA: TGTGCCAGCAGCTTACAGGGTAACACTGAAGCTTTCTTT. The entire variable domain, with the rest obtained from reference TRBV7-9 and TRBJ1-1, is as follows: DTGVSQNPRHKITKRGQNVTFRCDPISEHNRLYWYRQTLGQGPEFLTYFQNEAQLEKSRLLSDRFSAERPKGSFSTLEIQRTEQGDSAMYLCASSLQGNTEAFFGQGTRLTVV.

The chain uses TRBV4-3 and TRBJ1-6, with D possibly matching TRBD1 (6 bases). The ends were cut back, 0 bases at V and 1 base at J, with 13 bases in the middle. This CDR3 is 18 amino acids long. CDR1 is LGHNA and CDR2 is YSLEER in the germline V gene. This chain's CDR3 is CASSQDQARGSYNSPLHF. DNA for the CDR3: TGCGCCAGCAGCCAAGATCAGGCCAGGGGTTCCTATAATTCACCCCTCCACTTT.

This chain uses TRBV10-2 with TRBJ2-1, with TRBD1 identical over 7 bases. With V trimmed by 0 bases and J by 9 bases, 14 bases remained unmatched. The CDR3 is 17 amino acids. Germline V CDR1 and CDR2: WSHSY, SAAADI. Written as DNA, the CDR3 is TGCGCCAGCAGTGAGTCCTGGACAGGCGGTGGAATCGGTGAGCAGTTCTTC. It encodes CASSESWTGGGIGEQFF.